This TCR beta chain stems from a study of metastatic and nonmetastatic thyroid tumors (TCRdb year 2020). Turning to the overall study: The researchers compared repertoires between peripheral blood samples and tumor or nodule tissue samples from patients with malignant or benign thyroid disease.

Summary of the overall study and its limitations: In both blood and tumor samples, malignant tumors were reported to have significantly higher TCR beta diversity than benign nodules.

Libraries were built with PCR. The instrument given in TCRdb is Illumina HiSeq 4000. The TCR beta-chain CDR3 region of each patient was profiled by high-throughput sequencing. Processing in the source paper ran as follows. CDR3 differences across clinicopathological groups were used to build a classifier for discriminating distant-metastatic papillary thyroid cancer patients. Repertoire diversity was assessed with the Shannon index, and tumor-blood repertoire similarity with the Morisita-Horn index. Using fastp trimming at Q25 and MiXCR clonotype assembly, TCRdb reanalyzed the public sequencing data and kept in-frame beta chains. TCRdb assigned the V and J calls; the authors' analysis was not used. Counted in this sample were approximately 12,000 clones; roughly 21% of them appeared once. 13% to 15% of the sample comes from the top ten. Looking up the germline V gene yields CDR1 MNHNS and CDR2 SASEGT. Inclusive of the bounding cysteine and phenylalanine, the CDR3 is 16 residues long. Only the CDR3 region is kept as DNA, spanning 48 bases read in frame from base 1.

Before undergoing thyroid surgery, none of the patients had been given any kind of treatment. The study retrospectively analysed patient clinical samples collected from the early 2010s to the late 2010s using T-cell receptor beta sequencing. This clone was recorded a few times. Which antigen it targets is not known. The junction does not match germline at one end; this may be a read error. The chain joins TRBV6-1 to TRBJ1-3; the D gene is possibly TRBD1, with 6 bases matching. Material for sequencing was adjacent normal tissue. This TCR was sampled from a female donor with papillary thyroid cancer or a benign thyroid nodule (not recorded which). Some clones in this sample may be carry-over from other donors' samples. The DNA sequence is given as TGTGCCATCAGTGACCCCAGGGGTATGGCTGGAAACACCATATATTTT. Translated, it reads CAISDPRGMAGNTIYF.